The TCR beta chain under discussion was sequenced for a study of T cell responses to AZD1222 COVID-19 vaccine. Whole-study findings and limits: Vaccine-associated CD4 TCRs ranged over spike, dominating at 160-218 and 743-854. Increased Spike-specific TCR breadth and depth were observed after two AZD1222 doses.

Analyses pooled second doses at about 4 or about 12 weeks. Note on this clone: The antigen remains undetermined.

Measured with immunoSEQ multiplex PCR; TCRdb has only the in-frame clones, and not every one. This table has 100,000 or so clones, around 87% appearing once. Germline lookup yields CDR1 WSHSY and CDR2 SAAADI. The CDR3 covers 13 residues. Trimming removed 4 bases from V and 3 bases from J, with 9 bases in between. The chain links TRBV10-2 to TRBJ1-1, with unresolved D. This sample comprised peripheral blood, obtained 28 days after the second AZD1222 dose. This clonotype was obtained from an adult who received the AZD1222 COVID-19 vaccine. Here the CDR3 DNA reads TGCGCCAGCAGTGCGGGCCCCGACACTGAAGCTTTCTTT. Protein sequence: CASSAGPDTEAFF.